This T cell receptor (beta chain) was captured in a study of blood T cell repertoires in COVID-19. Study context: Samples of COVID-19 (acute and convalescent) were obtained from the United States, Italy and Spain.

Per the original methods: Cell counts per sample came from amplifying reference gene primers. Profiled with immunoSEQ multiplex PCR; TCRdb holds only in-frame clones, not every one. V, J and clone size were drawn from that table, and D and trimming were deduced from the DNA. The table records about 260,000 clones, roughly 90% of them present only once. The length of the CDR3 is 16 residues. V dropped 8 bases and J dropped 5; count of bases not matched to a gene: 17. Germline lookup yields CDR1 MGHRA and CDR2 YSYEKL. The source of this sequence is a human donor in a cohort sampled during active COVID-19. V usage is TRBV4-1 and J usage is TRBJ1-1; 7 bases align to TRBD1. The sequenced material came from peripheral blood. The CDR3 coding sequence is TGCGCCAGCTACTCTTCCCCCGACAGGGTCGGGACTGAAGCTTTCTTT. Protein product: CASYSSPDRVGTEAFF.